The next 2 T cell receptor beta chains were all read from a single sample in a study of CD8+CD57+ T cells in acquired aplastic anemia. According to the study, genomic DNA was the template for TCR beta VDJ and CDR3 profiling. TCRdb itself ran the reads through MiXCR, one entry per CDR3 protein. Of 95,000 to 120,000 distinct CDR3 sequences listed, about half are singletons. The sequencing input was sorted CD4+, CD8+, or CD8+CD57+ T cells (not recorded which) from PBMCs. The receptors shown here come from a human donor in good health, serving as a control.

This clonotype was found once. The junction does not match germline at one end; this may be a read error. CDR3 protein: CATSFFRESGELFF. The CDR3 DNA reads TGTGCCACCAGCTTCTTTCGGGAGTCCGGGGAGCTGTTCTTT. The chain couples TRBV15 to TRBJ2-2, with D perhaps matching TRBD2 (6 bases). This CDR3 spans 14 amino acids. CDR1 and CDR2 from the germline V gene are LNHNV and YYDKDF (reference sequence).

V gene TRBV5-5 combines with J gene TRBJ2-5; 9 bases match TRBD2. The germline CDR1 and CDR2 sequences are SGHKS and YYEKEE (reference sequence). With V trimmed by 1 base and J by 2 bases, 6 bases remained unmatched. This CDR3 is 16 amino acids long. The CDR3 nucleotides are TGTGCCAGCAGCTTGCGCGGGGGGGCTCTACAAGAGACCCAGTACTTC. Protein product: CASSLRGGALQETQYF.